The present T cell receptor (beta chain) was sequenced within a study of response to subunit inactivated influenza vaccine. Points from the study as a whole: Few additional T cells are recruited per seasonal influenza vaccination, authors suggested.

CDR3 length equals 12 residues. Germline V gene data show CDR1 as SQVTM and CDR2 as ANQGSEA. The J segment lost 4 bases and the V segment lost 4 bases, leaving 4 bases of the junction unmatched. As to this clonotype: Antigen unknown.

TCRdb re-called the RT-PCR reads through MiXCR, storing one row per CDR3 protein. Here the sample spans around 520,000 distinct CDR3 sequences, 25% being singletons. This clonotype originated in a man aged 50-59 years who received an inactivated influenza vaccine. The V gene is TRBV29-1, the J gene TRBJ2-7; 7 bases match TRBD2. The sequencing here drew on CD4+ T cells sorted from PBMCs, taken less than 6 days after vaccination. The CDR3 nucleotides read TGCAGCGTTGGGCGGGAGAGGTACGAGCAGTACTTC. It codes for CSVGRERYEQYF.